This TCR beta chain was observed in a study of spatial heterogeneity in lung cancer. The CDR3 runs to 14 residues. After removal of 4 bases from V and 3 bases from J, the junction contained 3 bases not matched to a gene. This clonotype was recorded a few times. The time point denotes: sample taken at primary tumor resection. Samples were obtained from some 70 donors, all untreated early-stage non-small cell lung cancer patients. TCRdb called the 5' RACE reads again in MiXCR, with one record for every CDR3 protein. The table records tens of thousands of distinct CDR3 sequences, roughly 12% of them present only once.

The sequences come from PBMCs, collected at surgery. The rearrangement uses TRBV12-3 or TRBV12-4 and TRBJ1-5; TRBD1 agrees at 7 bases. The receptor was derived from a male donor with early-stage non-small cell lung cancer. The CDR3 is CASSYRGNNQPQHF. In DNA form, the CDR3 reads TGTGCCAGCAGTTACAGGGGTAACAATCAGCCCCAGCATTTT.